Below are 22 T cell receptor beta chains sequenced from a single sample in a study of preoperative IRX-2 immunotherapy in early breast cancer (dated by TCRdb to between 2017 and 2020). The treatment or condition label for this specimen denotes: preoperative locoregional IRX-2 cytokine immunotherapy. The library was prepared using the immunoSEQ multiplex PCR assay. TCRdb retrieved this table from immuneACCESS and kept in-frame rearrangements only. Not all clones are present; in checked studies, unresolved V genes account for under half, and no reason is known for the remainder. The sample records over 60,000 clones, approximately 93% of which are singletons. Around 1.7% of the sample goes to the ten largest clones. This material was obtained from a patient treated with IRX-2 immunotherapy. These receptor sequences come from a human donor with breast cancer.

The chain has TRBV28 and TRBJ1-5; the D gene is possibly TRBD1 (5 bases). CDR1 and CDR2 from the germline V gene are MDHEN and SYDVKM. Trimming shortened V by 4 bases and J by 3 bases, and 13 bases separated the two germline ends. This CDR3 is 15 amino acids long. CDR3 residues: CASSSFSGSNQPQHF. The CDR3 DNA sequence: TGTGCCAGCAGTTCCTTCTCAGGGTCCAATCAGCCCCAGCATTTT.

The chain carries TRBV5-5 and TRBJ1-1; D unclear. Trimming cost V 1 base and J 3 bases, with 10 bases left between them. The germline V gene has CDR1 SGHKS and CDR2 YYEKEE (reference sequence). CDR3 size: 14 residues. The CDR3 sequence is CASSLWGGDTEAFF. DNA for the CDR3: TGTGCCAGCAGCTTGTGGGGAGGCGACACTGAAGCTTTCTTT.

The CDR3 sequence: CSATGNYGYTF. In DNA, the CDR3 is TGCAGCGCCACAGGGAACTATGGCTACACCTTC. The genes are TRBV29-1 and TRBJ1-2; a possible D gene is TRBD1 (6 bases). The CDR3 is 11 amino acids. Germline V gene sequence: CDR1 SQVTM, CDR2 ANQGSEA. V lost 7 bases and J lost 2, with 8 bases in between.

The rearrangement joins TRBV7-9 to TRBJ1-1, with unresolved D. CDR1 and CDR2 from the germline V gene are SEHNR and FQNEAQ (reference sequence). The CDR3 covers 13 residues. V dropped 7 bases and J dropped 4 bases, with 13 bases sitting between them. Written as DNA, the CDR3 is TGTGCCAGCACCTCGAGTAGCCTCACTGAAGCTTTCTTT. It encodes CASTSSSLTEAFF.

This chain uses TRBV19 with TRBJ1-2; D gene unclear. Between the trimmed V and J ends, which lost 3 bases and 0 bases, there was a span of 8 bases. The germline V gene has CDR1 LNHDA and CDR2 SQIVND (reference sequence). This CDR3 is built from 14 residues. The CDR3, as DNA: TGTGCCAGTAGTATTTTCCGATCTAACTATGGCTACACCTTC. This codes for CASSIFRSNYGYTF.

The chain carries TRBV9 and TRBJ1-2; maybe TRBD1 (6 bases). The CDR3 consists of 15 residues. From germline, CDR1 is SGDLS and CDR2 YYNGEE. Trimming pared 4 bases from V and 0 bases from J, leaving 13 bases between. CDR3 DNA sequence: TGTGCCAGCAGCACTTGGACAGCATCTAACTATGGCTACACCTTC. Translated: CASSTWTASNYGYTF.

This chain links TRBV10-3 with TRBJ1-2; a possible D gene is TRBD1 (6 bases). CDR1 ENHRY and CDR2 SYGVKD come from the germline V gene. The length of the CDR3 is 12 residues. Deletions cut 6 bases from V and 10 bases from J, with 15 bases between. In DNA form, the CDR3 reads TGTGCCATCAGCGAAGGGGGGCTTTTCTACACCTTC. Its translation: CAISEGGLFYTF.

V and J are TRBV4-1 and TRBJ2-2; D is perhaps TRBD2 (6 bases). Trimming pared 1 base from V and 6 bases from J, leaving 15 bases between. The length of the CDR3 is 16 residues. The germline V gene has CDR1 MGHRA and CDR2 YSYEKL. CDR3 loop: CASSQVEGMTAGELFF. The CDR3 DNA is TGCGCCAGCAGCCAAGTGGAGGGTATGACGGCCGGGGAGCTGTTTTTT.

The rearrangement joins TRBV5-1 to TRBJ1-1; tentatively, D is TRBD1 (5 bases). Germline CDR1 reads SGHRS; CDR2 reads YFSETQ. Trimming took off 4 bases at V and 4 bases at J, with 11 bases between the two ends. This CDR3 has 13 residues. Here the CDR3 reads CASSPGTSTEAFF. The CDR3 DNA reads TGCGCCAGCAGCCCTGGGACTTCCACTGAAGCTTTCTTT.

This chain links TRBV5-8 with TRBJ2-2, with D perhaps matching TRBD1 (6 bases). The CDR3 is 14 residues long. V lost 2 bases and J 6 bases, leaving 11 bases between the germline ends. CDR1 SGHTS and CDR2 YDEGEE come from the germline V gene. The CDR3 nucleotides read TGTGCCAGCAGCTTTGGCAGGGGAGCCGGGGAGCTGTTTTTT. Protein product: CASSFGRGAGELFF.

This clone was recorded once. The CDR3 is CASSSGTFTYEQYF. As DNA, the CDR3 is TGTGCCAGCAGCTCCGGGACCTTTACCTACGAGCAGTACTTC. The J gene is TRBJ2-7, the V gene TRBV7-2; the D call may be TRBD1 or TRBD2 (5 bases each). CDR3 length equals 14 residues. With 4 bases removed from V and 2 bases from J, the gap between germline ends came to 12 bases. CDR1 and CDR2 from the germline V gene are SGHTA and FQGNSA. The full variable domain, in which reference TRBV7-2 and TRBJ2-7 provide the parts outside the CDR3, is GAGVSQSPSNKVTEKGKDVELRCDPISGHTALYWYRQSLGQGLEFLIYFQGNSAPDKSGLPSDRFSAERTGGSVSTLTIQRTQQEDSAVYLCASSSGTFTYEQYFGPGTRLTVT.

The chain carries TRBV28 and TRBJ1-2; 7 bases map to TRBD1. The CDR3 loop spans 16 amino acids. V shed 1 base and J 8 bases; nucleotides not matched to a gene: 13. The V gene's germline CDR1 is MDHEN and CDR2 SYDVKM. CDR3 DNA sequence: TGTGCCAGCAGTTTATCGCGTTGGGGCAGGGGGGGAGGCTACACCTTC. Residues: CASSLSRWGRGGGYTF.

This chain uses TRBV5-1 with TRBJ1-2; 12 bases agree with TRBD1. V lost 4 bases to trimming and J lost 3 bases; unmatched junction nucleotides: 7. The CDR3 sequence is 16 residues long. Germline V gene lookup returns CDR1 SGHRS and CDR2 YFSETQ. In DNA, the CDR3 is TGCGCCAGCAGCATCTCCGGGACAGGGGGCGACTATGGCTACACCTTC. This sequence encodes CASSISGTGGDYGYTF.

The chain has TRBV5-1 and TRBJ2-3, with TRBD1 matching 8 bases. Germline CDR1 SGHRS, CDR2 YFSETQ. Losses at the gene ends were 0 bases for V and 2 bases for J; bases not matched to a gene: 5. CDR3 length: 16 amino acids. The CDR3 coding sequence is TGCGCCAGCAGCTTGGGCCCAGGGGGCTTCACAGATACGCAGTATTTT. The encoded protein is CASSLGPGGFTDTQYF.

V usage is TRBV30 and J usage is TRBJ2-3; the match to TRBD2 covers 7 bases. The V gene's germline CDR1 is GTSNPN and CDR2 SVGIG (reference sequence). This CDR3 is built from 20 residues. The CDR3 nucleotides are TGTGCGCGAGACGAGTACGGGGACTACCCTGTGGGGGTGGGCACAGATACGCAGTATTTT. Encoded protein: CARDEYGDYPVGVGTDTQYF.

The rearrangement uses TRBV5-1 and TRBJ2-3; TRBD1 matches at 7 bases. Germline V gene sequence: CDR1 SGHRS, CDR2 YFSETQ. The CDR3 covers 13 residues. Trimming took 3 bases from V and 5 from J; bases not matched to a gene: 3. The CDR3 nucleotides read TGCGCCAGCAGCTGGAACAGGGGAGATACGCAGTATTTT. Translating gives CASSWNRGDTQYF.

This rearrangement joins TRBV4-3 to TRBJ2-1; D might be TRBD1 (5 bases). The germline V and J ends were trimmed by 1 base and 2 bases, with 6 bases remaining between them. The CDR3 runs to 14 residues. Germline-derived CDR1 and CDR2 are LGHNA and YSLEER. The CDR3 DNA reads TGCGCCAGCAGCCAAGGGACAACCTACAATGAGCAGTTCTTC. Translation gives CASSQGTTYNEQFF.

The DNA of the CDR3 is TGCGCCAGCAGCCAAGCGGGACGGCGCTATGGCTACACCTTC. It encodes CASSQAGRRYGYTF. This sequence joins TRBV4-3 and TRBJ1-2, with a tentative D call TRBD1 (5 bases). This CDR3 spans 14 amino acids. Germline lookup yields CDR1 LGHNA and CDR2 YSLEER. Trimming stripped 1 base from V and 4 bases from J, with 10 bases between.

The J gene is TRBJ1-2, the V gene TRBV6-1; D ambiguous. Germline V gene sequence: CDR1 MNHNS, CDR2 SASEGT. V was clipped by 3 bases and J by 4 bases, with 21 bases between them. The CDR3 has 17 amino acids. CDR3 DNA sequence: TGTGCCAGCAGTGAGATGAGTCTCCTCCCGGGTCCCTATGGCTACACCTTC. Protein product: CASSEMSLLPGPYGYTF.

The chain combines TRBV12-5 with TRBJ2-1, with D possibly matching TRBD1 (7 bases). The CDR3 runs to 16 residues. The V end was cut by 4 bases, the J end by 5 bases, with 18 bases between. Germline loops: CDR1 LGHNT, CDR2 FRNRAP. CDR3 DNA sequence: TGTGCTAGTGGTTCTCCTCAGGGGGGACTGAACAATGAGCAGTTCTTC. It specifies CASGSPQGGLNNEQFF.

CDR3 loop: CASSPTGRGAGELFF. The CDR3 nucleotides read TGTGCCAGCTCACCAACGGGCAGAGGGGCCGGGGAGCTGTTTTTT. The J gene is TRBJ2-2, the V gene TRBV18, with D perhaps being TRBD1 or TRBD2 (5 bases each). This CDR3 is built from 15 residues. Germline CDR1 reads KGHSH; CDR2 reads LQKENI. The V end was cut by 2 bases, the J end by 6 bases, with 13 bases between.

The CDR3 DNA follows: TGTGCCAGCAGGCCGAGGCGGGGGACCTATAATTCACCCCTCCACTTT. Its translation: CASRPRRGTYNSPLHF. The rearrangement joins TRBV11-2 to TRBJ1-6, with D possibly being TRBD1 (5 bases). The CDR3 has 16 residues. With 6 bases removed from V and 2 bases from J, the gap between germline ends came to 14 bases. Germline assignment: CDR1 SGHAT and CDR2 FQNNGV. The full variable domain, its missing parts supplied by reference TRBV11-2 and TRBJ1-6, is EAGVAQSPRYKIIEKRQSVAFWCNPISGHATLYWYQQILGQGPKLLIQFQNNGVVDDSQLPKDRFSAERLKGVDSTLKIQPAKLEDSAVYLCASRPRRGTYNSPLHFGNGTRLTVT.